Shown below are 15 T cell receptor beta chains from a single sample sequenced in a study of blood T cell repertoires in COVID-19. Clones were sequenced by immunoSEQ multiplex PCR, and TCRdb holds only the in-frame ones, with some missing. Here the sample spans roughly 260,000 clones, about nine tenths being singletons. Source material: peripheral blood. The receptors here all came from a man in his 60s who had recovered from COVID-19.

CDR3 in amino acids: CASSLLRDRPGQGKREQYF. CDR3 in DNA: TGTGCCAGCAGTTTGTTAAGGGATAGACCGGGACAGGGGAAAAGGGAGCAGTACTTC. This chain joins TRBV27 and TRBJ2-7, with 10 nucleotides matching TRBD1. The CDR3 spans 19 residues. The germline CDR1 and CDR2 sequences are MNHEY and SMNVEV (reference sequence). The junction had 21 bases not matched to a gene; V was cut back by 3 bases and J by 7 bases.

The rearrangement links TRBV5-1 to TRBJ2-1; 9 bases are a match to TRBD2. The CDR3 spans 15 residues. Germline values: CDR1 SGHRS, CDR2 YFSETQ. V shed 3 bases and J 2 bases; nucleotides not matched to a gene: 3. CDR3: CASSSGLAPYNEQFF. In DNA form, the CDR3 reads TGCGCCAGCAGCTCCGGACTAGCGCCCTACAATGAGCAGTTCTTC.

This chain uses TRBV7-2 with TRBJ2-1; 13 bases match TRBD2. V was clipped by 5 bases and J by 0 bases; unmatched bases: 10. Germline lookup yields CDR1 SGHTA and CDR2 FQGNSA. The CDR3 covers 19 residues. The CDR3 here is CASSPRTSGGASSYNEQFF. In DNA, the CDR3 is TGTGCCAGCAGCCCACGGACTAGCGGGGGTGCGTCCTCCTACAATGAGCAGTTCTTC. The whole variable domain, filled in from reference TRBV7-2 and TRBJ2-1, reads GAGVSQSPSNKVTEKGKDVELRCDPISGHTALYWYRQSLGQGLEFLIYFQGNSAPDKSGLPSDRFSAERTGGSVSTLTIQRTQQEDSAVYLCASSPRTSGGASSYNEQFFGPGTRLTVL.

The CDR3, as DNA: TGTGCCAGCAGTTTAGACAGGCTAAATTCGGGTGGCTACACCTTC. Its protein is CASSLDRLNSGGYTF. The rearrangement links TRBV27 to TRBJ1-2; tentatively, D is TRBD1 (6 bases). Germline assignment: CDR1 MNHEY and CDR2 SMNVEV (reference sequence). Trimming stripped 2 bases from V and 7 bases from J, with 17 bases between. CDR3 length: 15 amino acids.

This clone was counted a single time. The CDR3: CASTQDAKNIQYF. The DNA for the CDR3 is TGTGCCAGTACCCAGGATGCCAAAAACATTCAGTACTTC. The chain joins TRBV19 to TRBJ2-4; no definite D call. CDR3 length: 13 residues. Germline values: CDR1 LNHDA, CDR2 SQIVND (reference sequence). Trimming stripped 7 bases from V and 1 base from J, with 8 bases between. Full variable domain (rest looked up from reference TRBV19 and TRBJ2-4): DGGITQSPKYLFRKEGQNVTLSCEQNLNHDAMYWYRQDPGQGLRLIYYSQIVNDFQKGDIAEGYSVSREKKESFPLTVTSAQKNPTAFYLCASTQDAKNIQYFGAGTRLSVL.

This chain connects TRBV18 to TRBJ1-2; 8 nucleotides line up with TRBD1. This CDR3 spans 16 amino acids. The V and J ends lost 1 base and 4 bases, in that order; junction bases with no gene match: 8. Germline V CDR1 and CDR2: KGHSH, LQKENI. CDR3: CASSPQGQAGSYGYTF. CDR3 nucleotides: TGTGCCAGCTCACCACAGGGACAGGCCGGATCCTATGGCTACACCTTC. Variable domain in full (rest from reference TRBV18 and TRBJ1-2): NAGVMQNPRHLVRRRGQEARLRCSPMKGHSHVYWYRQLPEEGLKFMVYLQKENIIDESGMPKERFSAEFPKEGPSILRIQQVVRGDSAAYFCASSPQGQAGSYGYTFGSGTRLTVV.

The chain combines TRBV19 with TRBJ2-3; D call uncertain. The V end was cut by 3 bases, the J end by 0 bases, with 10 bases between. CDR3 length equals 15 residues. Per germline, CDR1 LNHDA and CDR2 SQIVND (reference sequence). For the CDR3, the DNA is TGTGCCAGTAGTATCGCAACAGTAAGCACAGATACGCAGTATTTT. It codes for CASSIATVSTDTQYF.

The chain is built from TRBV3-1 (or the pseudogene TRBV3-2) and TRBJ1-2; D not certain. The CDR3 is 15 residues long. Germline assignment: CDR1 LGHDT and CDR2 YNNKEL (reference sequence). V was trimmed by 3 bases and J by 4 bases, leaving 15 bases between them. Here the CDR3 reads CASSHLYSPTYGYTF. The CDR3, as DNA: TGTGCCAGCAGCCATCTCTACAGCCCGACCTATGGCTACACCTTC.

The gene calls are TRBV29-1 and TRBJ2-7; D not certain. Germline values: CDR1 SQVTM, CDR2 ANQGSEA. CDR3 length: 11 amino acids. Trimming cost V 4 bases and J 4 bases, with 8 bases left between them. The CDR3 region is CSVGQLYEQYF. The CDR3 DNA reads as TGCAGCGTTGGACAATTATACGAGCAGTACTTC.

V is TRBV9 and J is TRBJ2-3; the D is unclear. CDR1 SGDLS and CDR2 YYNGEE come from the germline V gene. V lost 2 bases, J lost 4 bases, and 11 bases lay in between. There are 14 residues in the CDR3. Here the CDR3 reads CASSVLFSSDTQYF. The CDR3, as DNA: TGTGCCAGCAGCGTGCTTTTTAGCTCAGATACGCAGTATTTT.

The V call is TRBV27, the J call TRBJ2-7; 14 positions agree with TRBD2. Trimming removed 7 bases from V and 6 bases from J; junction bases left unmatched: 17. The CDR3 length is 18 residues. Germline CDR1 MNHEY, CDR2 SMNVEV (reference sequence). DNA of the CDR3: TGTGCCAGCACCCAAGACTTCGGGACTAGCGGGGGCAGCGGCGAGCAGTACTTC. Encoded protein: CASTQDFGTSGGSGEQYF.

The V gene is TRBV5-1, the J gene TRBJ1-2; D may be TRBD1 (5 bases). The V end was cut by 0 bases, the J end by 6 bases, with 9 bases between. The germline gives CDR1 SGHRS, CDR2 YFSETQ. The CDR3 is made up of 13 amino acids. For the CDR3, the DNA is TGCGCCAGCAGCTTGGTTGGAGGGGATGGCTACACCTTC. Translated, it gives CASSLVGGDGYTF.

The rearrangement links TRBV7-8 to TRBJ2-2; D might be TRBD1 (6 bases). Germline-derived CDR1 and CDR2 are SGHVS and FQNEAQ. Trimming removed 5 bases at V and 6 bases at J, with 22 bases between. The CDR3 has 17 residues. The CDR3 sequence: CASSQPGYRAPSGELFF. The CDR3 region has the DNA TGTGCCAGCAGCCAACCGGGATACAGGGCCCCCTCCGGGGAGCTGTTTTTT. The full variable domain, in which reference TRBV7-8 and TRBJ2-2 provide the parts outside the CDR3, is GAGVSQSPRYKVAKRGQDVALRCDPISGHVSLFWYQQALGQGPEFLTYFQNEAQLDKSGLPSDRFFAERPEGSVSTLKIQRTQQEDSAVYLCASSQPGYRAPSGELFFGEGSRLTVL.

The genes are TRBV10-2 and TRBJ1-2, with 7 bases that match TRBD1. Germline trimming cut 6 bases from V and 7 bases from J; bases unmatched to any gene: 8. Germline assignment: CDR1 WSHSY and CDR2 SAAADI. The CDR3 sequence is 13 residues long. The CDR3 reads CASRDRGLSGYTF. The CDR3 nucleotides read TGCGCCAGCAGAGATAGGGGGCTTTCTGGCTACACCTTC.

This chain links TRBV6-6 with TRBJ2-5; 10 bases match TRBD1. The CDR3 totals 16 residues. CDR1 MNHNY and CDR2 SVGAGI come from the germline V gene (reference sequence). With V trimmed by 6 bases and J by 2 bases, 9 bases remained unmatched. In nucleotides, the CDR3 is TGTGCCAGCAGCTATACTCGGGACAGGGGTCAAGAGACCCAGTACTTC. Translation: CASSYTRDRGQETQYF.